A selection of T cell receptor beta chains follows, all from one sample in a study of blood T cell repertoires in COVID-19. Measured with immunoSEQ multiplex PCR; TCRdb has only the in-frame clones, and not every one. The profile shows 150,000 to 180,000 clones, about 90% of them singletons. Sequencing input: peripheral blood. These TCRs come from a man aged 50 to 60 with acute or convalescent COVID-19. Each CDR3 is given with its conserved first and last residue. The D gene is left open where the match is weak. Expanded clones are given a class, and other clones once, few, many or no size at all.

clone_size,d_call,j_call,v_call,cdr3_aa,cdr3_nt
.,TRBD1,TRBJ1-5,TRBV5-6,CASSLRRQGFNQPQHF,TGTGCCAGCAGCTTGCGACGACAGGGATTCAATCAGCCCCAGCATTTT
once,.,TRBJ1-2,TRBV28,CASSFLDITSGYTF,TGTGCCAGCAGTTTCCTCGACATAACGTCTGGCTACACCTTC
.,.,TRBJ2-2,TRBV2,CASRTRELFF,TGTGCCAGCAGAACACGGGAGCTGTTTTTT
.,TRBD1,TRBJ1-2,TRBV27,CASSSTWTGEGYGYTF,TGTGCCAGCAGTTCAACCTGGACAGGGGAGGGCTATGGCTACACCTTC
once,TRBD1,TRBJ1-1,TRBV6-2/TRBV6-3,CASSFGTDAVAFF,TGTGCCAGCAGTTTTGGGACAGACGCCGTGGCTTTCTTT
.,TRBD2,TRBJ2-7,TRBV7-2,CASSKTSGRGHEQYF,TGTGCCAGCAGCAAGACTAGCGGGAGGGGCCACGAGCAGTACTTC
.,.,TRBJ2-5,TRBV6-5,CATTKATQETQYF,TGTGCCACCACCAAGGCGACACAAGAGACCCAGTACTTC
.,TRBD1,TRBJ1-5,TRBV19,CASSGQGGNQPQHF,TGTGCCAGCTCGGGACAGGGGGGGAATCAGCCCCAGCATTTT
.,.,TRBJ2-1,TRBV7-6,CASSFAGNSYNEQFF,TGTGCCAGCAGCTTCGCCGGGAACTCCTACAATGAGCAGTTCTTC
.,.,TRBJ1-5,TRBV7-8,CASTPDRNGNQPQHF,TGTGCCAGCACCCCGGACAGAAATGGCAATCAGCCCCAGCATTTT
.,TRBD1,TRBJ1-1,TRBV5-1,CASRSQGTNTEAFF,TGCGCCAGCAGATCACAGGGGACGAACACTGAAGCTTTCTTT
.,.,TRBJ2-5,TRBV29-1,CSVERAGVETQYF,TGCAGCGTTGAACGGGCAGGGGTCGAGACCCAGTACTTC
.,TRBD1,TRBJ2-1,TRBV3-1/TRBV3-2,CASSARQGSNEQFF,TGTGCCAGCAGCGCACGACAGGGATCCAATGAGCAGTTCTTC
.,.,TRBJ1-5,TRBV7-9,CASRWGDQPQHF,TGTGCCAGCAGATGGGGAGATCAGCCCCAGCATTTT
.,.,TRBJ2-3,TRBV27,CASSYFPGTDTQYF,TGTGCCAGCAGTTACTTTCCGGGCACAGATACGCAGTATTTT
.,.,TRBJ1-1,TRBV28,CASSLGGEFTEAFF,TGTGCCAGCAGTTTAGGCGGGGAGTTCACTGAAGCTTTCTTT
.,.,TRBJ2-2,TRBV5-1,CASSPGTSGELFF,TGCGCCAGCAGCCCTGGGACATCCGGGGAGCTGTTTTTT
.,.,TRBJ1-2,TRBV6-5,CASSYSMGGNYGYTF,TGTGCCAGCAGTTACTCCATGGGGGGGAACTATGGCTACACCTTC
.,.,TRBJ2-2,TRBV6-6,CASSRPRRVDGELFF,TGTGCCAGCAGCCGACCAAGGAGGGTTGACGGGGAGCTGTTTTTT
.,.,TRBJ1-2,TRBV7-2,CASSPLGGIYGYTF,TGTGCCAGCAGCCCGCTTGGAGGGATCTATGGCTACACCTTC
.,TRBD2,TRBJ2-7,TRBV7-2,CASSLALAGGAYEQYF,TGTGCCAGCAGCTTAGCCCTAGCGGGAGGGGCCTACGAGCAGTACTTC
.,TRBD2,TRBJ2-2,TRBV19,CASSARGGYTGELFF,TGTGCCAGTAGCGCAAGGGGAGGGTACACCGGGGAGCTGTTTTTT
.,.,TRBJ1-5,TRBV2,CASRHIDSNQPQHF,TGTGCCAGCAGACACATCGATAGCAATCAGCCCCAGCATTTT
.,.,TRBJ1-2,TRBV7-6,CASSSNPENYGYTF,TGTGCCAGCAGCTCCAATCCGGAGAACTATGGCTACACCTTC
.,.,TRBJ2-3,TRBV19,CASSRQVGITDTQYF,TGTGCCAGTAGCCGTCAGGTCGGAATCACAGATACGCAGTATTTT
.,.,TRBJ2-1,TRBV27,CASNPFGIGRKYNEQFF,TGTGCCAGCAACCCCTTCGGGATCGGGAGAAAATACAATGAGCAGTTCTTC
.,TRBD1,TRBJ1-6,TRBV6-5,CASRPGQGVSPLHF,TGTGCCAGCAGGCCGGGACAGGGTGTTTCACCCCTCCACTTT
.,.,TRBJ2-1,TRBV7-3,CASSLKFAGFIEQFF,TGTGCCAGCAGCTTAAAGTTCGCTGGCTTTATTGAGCAGTTCTTC
.,.,TRBJ1-2,TRBV18,CASSRLGDYGYTF,TGTGCCAGCTCAAGGCTGGGAGACTATGGCTACACCTTC
.,TRBD1,TRBJ1-2,TRBV7-2,CASSLGQGGNYGYTF,TGTGCCAGCAGCTTAGGACAGGGGGGTAACTATGGCTACACCTTC
.,.,TRBJ1-2,TRBV20-1,CSAGRGYGYTF,TGCAGTGCCGGGCGGGGGTATGGCTACACCTTC
few,.,TRBJ2-2,TRBV19,CASSIPGSTGELFF,TGTGCCAGTAGTATTCCGGGAAGCACCGGGGAGCTGTTTTTT
.,.,TRBJ2-2,TRBV6-6,CASSGASGELFF,TGTGCCAGCAGTGGAGCTTCCGGGGAGCTGTTTTTT
.,TRBD1,TRBJ1-2,TRBV5-5,CASSYHRGTGEGYTF,TGTGCCAGCAGCTATCACCGCGGGACAGGGGAAGGCTACACCTTC
.,.,TRBJ2-2,TRBV6-5,CASSYFRERTGELFF,TGTGCCAGCAGTTACTTCAGGGAAAGGACCGGGGAGCTGTTTTTT
.,TRBD1,TRBJ1-1,TRBV4-1,CASSLRTGGTNTEAFF,TGCGCCAGCAGCCTCCGGACAGGGGGTACGAACACTGAAGCTTTCTTT
.,TRBD1,TRBJ2-7,TRBV28,CASSLGTGDSYEQYF,TGTGCCAGCAGTTTAGGGACAGGCGATTCCTACGAGCAGTACTTC
.,.,TRBJ2-1,TRBV24-1,CATSDPNYNEQFF,TGTGCCACCAGTGATCCCAACTACAATGAGCAGTTCTTC
once,.,TRBJ2-5,TRBV5-1,CASSYGQKETQYF,TGCGCCAGCAGCTATGGACAGAAAGAGACCCAGTACTTC
.,TRBD2,TRBJ2-5,TRBV28,CASSLTSSGVYF,TGTGCCAGCAGTTTAACTTCTAGCGGGGTGTACTTC
.,TRBD1,TRBJ2-3,TRBV28,CASRSGQGPTDTQYF,TGTGCCAGCAGATCCGGACAGGGGCCCACAGATACGCAGTATTTT
.,TRBD1,TRBJ1-1,TRBV3-1/TRBV3-2,CASTGQGEAFF,TGTGCCAGCACCGGACAGGGAGAAGCTTTCTTT